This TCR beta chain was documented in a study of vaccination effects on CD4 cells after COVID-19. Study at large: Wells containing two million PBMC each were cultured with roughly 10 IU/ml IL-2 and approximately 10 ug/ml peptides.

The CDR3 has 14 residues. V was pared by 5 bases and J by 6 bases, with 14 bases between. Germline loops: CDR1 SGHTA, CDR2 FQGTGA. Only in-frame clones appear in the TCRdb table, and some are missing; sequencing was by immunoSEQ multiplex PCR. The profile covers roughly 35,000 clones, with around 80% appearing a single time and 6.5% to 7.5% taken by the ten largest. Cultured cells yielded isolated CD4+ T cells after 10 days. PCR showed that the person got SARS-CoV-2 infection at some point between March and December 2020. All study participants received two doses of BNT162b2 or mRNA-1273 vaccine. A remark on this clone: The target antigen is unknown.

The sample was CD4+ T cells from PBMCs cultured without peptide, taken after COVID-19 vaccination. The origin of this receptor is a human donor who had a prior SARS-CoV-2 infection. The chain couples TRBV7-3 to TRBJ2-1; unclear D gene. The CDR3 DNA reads TGTGCCAGCAGCCCTTCCCTAGACGCCAATGAGCAGTTCTTC. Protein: CASSPSLDANEQFF.